This T cell receptor (beta chain) was recorded in a study of response to subunit inactivated influenza vaccine. General study results and limits: The authors put forward the suggestion that each seasonal influenza vaccination may bring in only a limited number of new T cells.

Worth noting for this clonotype: Its antigen is unknown.

This CDR3 contains 11 residues. Germline CDR1 and CDR2: SGHRS and YFSETQ. V lost 3 bases and J 10 bases, leaving 8 bases between the germline ends. TCRdb processed the RT-PCR reads anew with MiXCR; each CDR3 protein has one entry. The sample holds about 520,000 distinct CDR3 sequences; 25% are singletons and the top ten take around 2%. This specimen was CD4+ T cells sorted from PBMCs, taken less than 6 days after vaccination. This TCR was sampled from a man aged 50 to 60 who received an inactivated influenza vaccine. The chain is built from TRBV5-1 and TRBJ2-1, with D possibly TRBD2 on 6 matching bases. CDR3 nucleotide sequence: TGCGCCAGCAGCTGGGGGGTGGAGCAGTTCTTC. Its translation: CASSWGVEQFF.